The present T cell receptor beta chain was sequenced within a study of glioma-infiltrating T cells. TCR alpha and beta CDR3 regions were amplified from RNA using iRepertoire nested multiplex PCR. MiXCR was run by TCRdb on the multiplex PCR reads, yielding one entry per CDR3 protein. The data contain roughly 350,000 distinct CDR3 sequences, around 45% of them singletons. On this clonotype itself: Its antigen is currently unknown.

Looked up from germline, CDR1 is SEHNR and CDR2 is FQNEAQ (reference sequence). This CDR3 region has 15 residues. V was shortened by 5 bases and J by 0 bases, with 11 bases between the two germline ends. Study-level findings and limits: Gliomas, especially low-grade, showed above-expected tissue-blood divergence; non-neoplastic patients showed below.

This chain connects TRBV7-9 to TRBJ2-1; a possible D gene is TRBD2 (5 bases). The clonotype comes from a human donor with low-grade glioma or glioblastoma, undergoing nonglioma brain surgery, or in good health (not recorded which). Sequencing input: glioma tissue, nonneoplastic brain tissue, or PBMCs (not recorded which). CDR3 bases: TGTGCCAGCAGCCCTGAGGGAAGCTCCTACAATGAGCAGTTCTTC. Protein: CASSPEGSSYNEQFF.